The 27 T cell receptor beta chains given below trace back to one sample, sequenced in a study of CD8 T cells in Susac syndrome. It was with random hexamers that about 0.45 to 1 ug RNA was reverse transcribed. One entry per CDR3 protein, called by TCRdb with MiXCR from the immunoSEQ multiplex PCR reads. The repertoire holds around 71,000 distinct CDR3 sequences, with 95% to 96% as singletons. What was sequenced was CD4+ T cells from PBMCs. The receptors were sampled from a human donor with multiple sclerosis.

The gene calls are TRBV11-2 and TRBJ1-5; D may be TRBD1 (5 bases). The CDR3 is made up of 14 amino acids. Trimming cost V 6 bases and J 5 bases, with 14 bases left between them. Germline V lookup: CDR1 SGHAT, CDR2 FQNNGV. The CDR3 DNA is TGTGCCAGCAGTTGGGGGGGGATAGATCAGCCCCAGCATTTT. Translation: CASSWGGIDQPQHF.

The CDR3: CSALPWGGTDTQYF. The DNA for the CDR3 is TGCAGTGCTCTTCCCTGGGGGGGCACAGATACGCAGTATTTT. The chain carries TRBV20-1 and TRBJ2-3; perhaps TRBD2 as D (6 bases). This CDR3 has 14 residues. The germline V and J ends were trimmed by 5 bases and 1 base, with 13 bases remaining between them. CDR1 is DFQATT and CDR2 is SNEGSKA in the germline V gene (reference sequence).

The chain couples TRBV3-1 to TRBJ2-5, with D tentatively TRBD2 (5 bases). Looked up from germline, CDR1 is LGHDT and CDR2 is YNNKEL (reference sequence). The V end lost 1 base, the J end lost 4 bases, and 13 bases lay between the germline ends. The CDR3 consists of 15 residues. The CDR3 region has the DNA TGTGCCAGCAGCCAAGGGTCTAGCCTCCGAGAGACCCAGTACTTC. Its protein is CASSQGSSLRETQYF.

J is TRBJ1-5 and V is TRBV29-1; the D gene is possibly TRBD1 (6 bases). V was clipped by 6 bases and J by 2 bases, with 11 bases between them. The CDR3 runs 13 residues. Looked up from germline, CDR1 is SQVTM and CDR2 is ANQGSEA. CDR3 protein: CSVAQGGNQPQHF. The CDR3 bases are TGCAGCGTGGCACAGGGCGGCAATCAGCCCCAGCATTTT.

The table lists this clonotype with a count of one. In nucleotides, the CDR3 is TGCGCCAGCAGCGGCGGGACATCCTCCTACAATGAGCAGTTCTTC. Amino acid sequence: CASSGGTSSYNEQFF. The rearrangement joins TRBV5-1 to TRBJ2-1; the D call may be TRBD1 or TRBD2 (6 bases each). This CDR3 region has 15 residues. V was shortened by 4 bases and J by 0 bases, with 11 bases between the two germline ends. Germline CDR1 is SGHRS and CDR2 is YFSETQ.

V usage is TRBV6-6 and J usage is TRBJ2-7; 11 bases match TRBD1. The V gene end was trimmed by 6 bases and the J gene end by 4 bases; junction bases not matched to a gene: 8. This CDR3 is built from 15 residues. Germline CDR1 reads MNHNY; CDR2 reads SVGAGI (reference sequence). The CDR3, as DNA: TGTGCCAGCAGCCTCGGGGACAGGGGGTTTTACGAGCAGTACTTC. Its translation is CASSLGDRGFYEQYF.

This clonotype appeared once. The chain uses TRBV5-1 and TRBJ1-2; weak D call: TRBD1 (5 bases). The CDR3 is 13 residues long. CDR1 is SGHRS and CDR2 is YFSETQ in the germline V gene. The germline V and J ends were trimmed by 4 bases and 8 bases, with 15 bases remaining between them. For the CDR3, the DNA is TGCGCCAGCAGCGCCACGGGACTTTTAGGCTACACCTTC. Translated: CASSATGLLGYTF.

CDR3 DNA: TGTGCCAGCAGCTTAGCGGGGGGGCGCAATGAGCAGTTCTTC. Protein product: CASSLAGGRNEQFF. The chain links TRBV7-9 to TRBJ2-1; possible D gene TRBD2, 7 bases. V was cut by 0 bases and J by 6 bases, with 9 bases left in between. Germline CDR1 reads SEHNR; CDR2 reads FQNEAQ (reference sequence). This CDR3 comprises 14 residues.

This sequence joins TRBV6-2 or TRBV6-3 and TRBJ2-3, with D unresolved. V shed 0 bases and J shed 2 bases, with 12 bases lying between them. The CDR3 has 16 residues. Germline CDR1 is MNHEY and CDR2 is SVGEGT. The CDR3 protein is CASSYSISQYTDTQYF. In nucleotides, the CDR3 is TGTGCCAGCAGTTACTCGATTTCACAGTACACAGATACGCAGTATTTT.

This rearrangement joins TRBV3-1 to TRBJ1-5; D gene ambiguous. This CDR3 spans 15 amino acids. V was cut by 0 bases and J by 0 bases, with 6 bases left in between. Looked up from germline, CDR1 is LGHDT and CDR2 is YNNKEL (reference sequence). The CDR3 here is CASSQDYGSNQPQHF. The CDR3 DNA reads TGTGCCAGCAGCCAAGATTACGGTAGCAATCAGCCCCAGCATTTT.

V and J are TRBV12-3 or TRBV12-4 and TRBJ2-3; 10 nucleotides match TRBD2. The CDR3 runs to 15 residues. The V segment lost 4 bases and the J segment 1 base; nucleotides outside the gene matches: 2. CDR3 sequence reads: CASSWGTSGTDTQYF. DNA of the CDR3: TGTGCCAGCAGTTGGGGGACTAGCGGCACAGATACGCAGTATTTT.

J is TRBJ1-4 and V is TRBV29-1; possible D gene TRBD1, 5 bases. Germline loops: CDR1 SQVTM, CDR2 ANQGSEA. This CDR3 is 13 amino acids long. V lost 2 bases, J lost 6 bases, and 10 bases lay in between. For the CDR3, the DNA is TGCAGCGTTGAATCTGAACAGGATGAAAAACTGTTTTTT. Translated, it gives CSVESEQDEKLFF.

The chain uses TRBV9 and TRBJ1-1; D gene uncertain. The length of the CDR3 is 13 residues. Trimming took off 3 bases at V and 4 bases at J, with 10 bases between the two ends. Per germline, CDR1 SGDLS and CDR2 YYNGEE. The chain's CDR3 is CASSGYRGTEAFF. The CDR3 DNA is TGTGCCAGCAGCGGTTACCGGGGCACTGAAGCTTTCTTT.

The J gene is TRBJ2-1, the V gene TRBV29-1; D remains ambiguous. The germline V and J ends were trimmed by 6 bases and 0 bases, with 12 bases remaining between them. The CDR3 has 14 amino acids. Germline CDR1 is SQVTM and CDR2 is ANQGSEA. In DNA, the CDR3 is TGCAGCGTCCCCTCTACGAGCTCCTACAATGAGCAGTTCTTC. Protein: CSVPSTSSYNEQFF.

V and J are TRBV5-1 and TRBJ2-1, with D tentatively TRBD2 (7 bases). CDR3 length: 16 residues. Looked up from germline, CDR1 is SGHRS and CDR2 is YFSETQ. Trimming cost V 1 base and J 8 bases, with 19 bases left between them. The CDR3 sequence: CASSLSRGATGDEQFF. CDR3 DNA: TGCGCCAGCAGCTTGAGTCGGGGGGCCACGGGCGATGAGCAGTTCTTC.

V is TRBV29-1 and J is TRBJ1-4; 10 bases align to TRBD1. V trimming: 7 bases; J trimming: 5 bases; junction bases outside the gene matches: 7. CDR1 and CDR2 from the germline V gene are SQVTM and ANQGSEA. The CDR3 totals 14 residues. CDR3 sequence reads: CSGRDRGPNEKLFF. The CDR3 DNA sequence: TGCAGCGGTCGGGACAGGGGCCCCAATGAAAAACTGTTTTTT.

The rearrangement links TRBV29-1 to TRBJ1-1; D is possibly TRBD1 (6 bases). CDR1 SQVTM and CDR2 ANQGSEA come from the germline V gene. V was trimmed by 4 bases and J by 0 bases, leaving 15 bases between them. The CDR3 loop spans 15 amino acids. The DNA of the CDR3 is TGCAGCGTTGGAGACAGGCGTGCGATGAACACTGAAGCTTTCTTT. Amino acids: CSVGDRRAMNTEAFF.

DNA of the CDR3: TGTGCCAGCAGCACCAGGGGCGAGCAGTACTTC. The encoded protein is CASSTRGEQYF. The rearrangement uses TRBV7-9 and TRBJ2-7, with D possibly matching TRBD1 (6 bases). Germline V lookup: CDR1 SEHNR, CDR2 FQNEAQ (reference sequence). The length of the CDR3 is 11 residues. V lost 5 bases and J 6 bases, leaving 8 bases between the germline ends. Drawing the rest from reference TRBV7-9 and TRBJ2-7, the complete variable domain is DTGVSQNPRHKITKRGQNVTFRCDPISEHNRLYWYRQTLGQGPEFLTYFQNEAQLEKSRLLSDRFSAERPKGSFSTLEIQRTEQGDSAMYLCASSTRGEQYFGPGTRLTVT.

This chain joins TRBV20-1 and TRBJ2-5; no firm D call. This CDR3 contains 12 residues. Germline V gene lookup returns CDR1 DFQATT and CDR2 SNEGSKA (reference sequence). The V and J ends lost 3 bases and 5 bases respectively, with 10 bases between them. CDR3 region: CSARIDRETQYF. The CDR3 DNA follows: TGCAGTGCTAGGATTGACCGGGAGACCCAGTACTTC.

With respect to this clonotype: An end of the junction does not agree with germline; a read error may underlie this. The chain carries TRBV6-5 and TRBJ2-7, with no clear D. This CDR3 has 12 amino acids. The germline gives CDR1 MNHEY, CDR2 SVGAGI. CDR3 region: CASSNSGHEQYF. The CDR3 nucleotides read TGTGCCAGCAGTAACTCGGGTCACGAGCAGTACTTC.

This clonotype was counted once. The chain employs TRBV18 and TRBJ2-3, with 10 nucleotides matching TRBD2. The germline CDR1 and CDR2 sequences are KGHSH and LQKENI. The CDR3 consists of 16 residues. V was clipped by 3 bases and J by 3 bases; unmatched bases: 6. The CDR3, as DNA: TGTGCCAGCTCACCGAAAGCGGGGGGGCGGACAGATACGCAGTATTTT. Protein sequence: CASSPKAGGRTDTQYF.

V is TRBV12-3 or TRBV12-4 and J is TRBJ1-2, with D possibly TRBD1 on 6 matching bases. Trimming shortened V by 6 bases and J by 3 bases, and 11 bases separated the two germline ends. CDR3 length: 13 amino acids. The DNA for the CDR3 is TGTGCCAGCAGCGCGGACAGCGACTATGGCTACACCTTC. Residues: CASSADSDYGYTF.

In its sample, this clonotype was seen once. V usage is TRBV20-1 and J usage is TRBJ1-5; D gene uncertain. The CDR3 extends over 14 amino acids. The V end was cut by 4 bases, the J end by 5 bases, with 15 bases between. Germline CDR1 and CDR2: DFQATT and SNEGSKA (reference sequence). The CDR3 reads CSATDTGGYQPQHF. CDR3 DNA sequence: TGCAGTGCTACAGACACGGGCGGGTATCAGCCCCAGCATTTT.

The chain uses TRBV29-1 and TRBJ2-1; D gene unclear. Germline values: CDR1 SQVTM, CDR2 ANQGSEA. The V gene lost 2 bases and the J gene lost 4 bases, with 0 bases spanning the gap. CDR3 length: 10 amino acids. The CDR3 is CSVEYNEQFF. For the CDR3, the DNA is TGCAGCGTTGAATACAATGAGCAGTTCTTC.

The chain links TRBV7-3 to TRBJ2-1; 7 nucleotides align to TRBD2. The V gene end was trimmed by 3 bases and the J gene end by 5 bases; junction bases not matched to a gene: 1. The CDR3 runs to 13 residues. CDR1 is SGHTA and CDR2 is FQGTGA in the germline V gene. CDR3 sequence: CASSFGGDNEQFF. The DNA for the CDR3 is TGTGCCAGCAGCTTTGGGGGGGACAATGAGCAGTTCTTC.

This clonotype was found once. The chain joins TRBV29-1 to TRBJ1-2; possibly TRBD1 for D (5 bases). V was pared by 2 bases and J by 8 bases, with 15 bases between. Germline CDR1 and CDR2: SQVTM and ANQGSEA. CDR3 length: 13 residues. The CDR3 loop is CSVEWPLGTGYTF. CDR3 nucleotide sequence: TGCAGCGTTGAATGGCCCCTCGGGACCGGCTACACCTTC.

V usage is TRBV4-1 and J usage is TRBJ2-2, with no clear D. This CDR3 has 13 residues. V was trimmed by 8 bases and J by 4 bases, leaving 11 bases between them. Germline V gene lookup returns CDR1 MGHRA and CDR2 YSYEKL. The CDR3 coding sequence is TGCGCCAGCGAGGTACCCACCACCGGGGAGCTGTTTTTT. The encoded protein is CASEVPTTGELFF.